Listed below are T cell receptor beta chains from one sample, sequenced in a study of radiation and T cells in renal cell carcinoma. The data were produced by immunoSEQ multiplex PCR, yet TCRdb's version contains in-frame clones alone and is incomplete. Of approximately 170,000 clones in the sample, about 88% were seen once. Sequencing was performed on blood, taken from a patient whose treatment included radiotherapy and nephrectomy. Receptors were obtained from a woman in her forties or fifties with renal cell carcinoma. Each CDR3 is given with its conserved first and last residue. The D gene is left open where the match is weak. The size field is filled for only some rows; it gives once, few, many or a size class.

v_gene	abundance	j_gene	d_gene	CDR3nt	CDR3aa
TRBV6-1	once	TRBJ2-6	.	TGTGCCACGGAGTTATCTGGGGCCAACGTCCTGACTTTC	CATELSGANVLTF
TRBV11-2	.	TRBJ1-5	.	TGTGCCAGCAGCTTAGCGGGGGGGAATCAGCCCCAGCATTTT	CASSLAGGNQPQHF
TRBV4-1	.	TRBJ1-3	.	TGCGCCAGCAGCCAGGATTCAGGGGTTCTTATCTCTGGAAACACCATATATTTT	CASSQDSGVLISGNTIYF
TRBV27	once	TRBJ2-3	TRBD2	TGTGCCAGCAGTTCGCAACTAGCGGGGTGGACAGATACGCAGTATTTT	CASSSQLAGWTDTQYF
TRBV6-1	.	TRBJ1-5	.	TGTGCCAGCAGTGATGGTCCCTACAGGGTCAATCAGCCCCAGCATTTT	CASSDGPYRVNQPQHF
TRBV19	.	TRBJ1-2	.	TGTGCCAGTAGTATAGATGCCCCTTGGGGTAGCTACACCTTC	CASSIDAPWGSYTF
TRBV6-5	.	TRBJ2-5	.	TGTGCCAGCACCGACGGCCTCTCAGAGACCCAGTACTTC	CASTDGLSETQYF
TRBV6-1	.	TRBJ2-7	.	TGTGCCAGCAGTGAGAAGGGGACGCCGCAGTACTTC	CASSEKGTPQYF
TRBV7-9	.	TRBJ1-2	.	TGTGCCAGCAGCTTAGGGCAGCCTACAGTGCCTAACTATGGCTACACCTTC	CASSLGQPTVPNYGYTF
TRBV19	.	TRBJ2-7	.	TGTGCCAGTAGTATTGCAGGGGACGTCTACGAGCAGTACTTC	CASSIAGDVYEQYF
TRBV7-2	.	TRBJ1-2	.	TGTGCCAGCAGCCCAAGGGCGATGGGCAGGTCTAACTATGGCTACACCTTC	CASSPRAMGRSNYGYTF
TRBV7-7	.	TRBJ1-6	.	TGTGCTAGCAGCTTAGGGGCAGGGGATAATTCACCCCTCCACTTT	CASSLGAGDNSPLHF
TRBV7-2	.	TRBJ1-1	.	TGTGCCAGCAGCTTACCACGGGGGGACACTGAAGCTTTCTTT	CASSLPRGDTEAFF
TRBV5-1	.	TRBJ2-2	.	TGCGCCAGCAGCTTGGTCGGGCAGGTCACCGGGGAGCTGTTTTTT	CASSLVGQVTGELFF
TRBV25-1	few	TRBJ1-1	.	TGTGCCAGCAGTGAATATGGGTCAGGGTTGGCTGAAGCTTTCTTT	CASSEYGSGLAEAFF
TRBV6-5	.	TRBJ1-2	TRBD1	TGTGCCAGCAGTGGGACAGGTAGACGTTCCCCGGGCTACACCTTC	CASSGTGRRSPGYTF
TRBV19	.	TRBJ1-4	.	TGTGCCAGTAGTATAAGCAGACCAACTAATGAAAAACTGTTTTTT	CASSISRPTNEKLFF
TRBV5-1	.	TRBJ2-1	.	TGCGCCAGCAGCTCTGGAGTCGGGACCTGGAACAATGAGCAGTTCTTC	CASSSGVGTWNNEQFF
TRBV28	.	TRBJ1-1	.	TGTGCCAGCAGCCCCAACCCTCGACGGAGTGAAGCTTTCTTT	CASSPNPRRSEAFF
TRBV10-2	few	TRBJ1-5	.	TGCGCCAGCAGTGAGGGGGCGAGGCAGCCCCAGCATTTT	CASSEGARQPQHF
TRBV6-1	.	TRBJ2-3	TRBD1	TGTGCCAGCAGGACAGGGGAAAGCACAGATACGCAGTATTTT	CASRTGESTDTQYF
TRBV30	.	TRBJ2-6	.	TGTGCCTGGAGTGTACTGGGGGGCAGGGCCGTCTCTGGGGCCAACGTCCTGACTTTC	CAWSVLGGRAVSGANVLTF
TRBV13	.	TRBJ1-1	.	TGTGCCAGCAGCTTAGTCCGGGGGGGAAGAAGGACTGAAGCTTTCTTT	CASSLVRGGRRTEAFF
TRBV7-2	.	TRBJ2-2	TRBD2	TGTGCCAGCAGCTTAACTAGCGGGATCACCGGGGAGCTGTTTTTT	CASSLTSGITGELFF
TRBV5-1	.	TRBJ2-7	.	TGCGCCAGCAGCTTGCTAAGCTCCTACGAGCAGTACTTC	CASSLLSSYEQYF
TRBV5-4	once	TRBJ2-7	TRBD1	TGTGCCAGCAGCCCAGACAGGGGGCGAAACGAGCAGTACTTC	CASSPDRGRNEQYF
TRBV5-4	.	TRBJ2-1	TRBD2	TGTGCCAGCAGCTTGGCCGGGGGGGCGCGTTACAATGAGCAGTTCTTC	CASSLAGGARYNEQFF